This T cell receptor (beta chain) was documented in a study of OX40 agonist ivuxolimab in advanced cancers. On this clone: What it binds is not known.

Study-wide results and limits: More expanded clones were found, on average, in CD8+ than in CD4+ T cells. The CD4+ and CD8+ T cells in the blood had expanded clonally by week 6 at 0.1 to 3.0 mg/kg.

Germline CDR1 and CDR2: LGHNA and YNFKEQ. Trimming at V came to 0 bases and at J to 4 bases, leaving 6 bases not matched to a gene. This CDR3 comprises 16 residues. TCRdb's copy holds only in-frame clones and misses some; the assay was immunoSEQ multiplex PCR. This table has about 100,000 clones, around 91% appearing once. The chain carries TRBV4-2 and TRBJ2-1; 7 nucleotides align to TRBD1. The clonotype was recovered from an adult with an advanced solid tumor such as melanoma, head and neck, liver or kidney cancer. The specimen comprised CD4+ or CD8+ T cells sorted from blood, sampled in a trial of the OX40 agonist ivuxolimab. CDR3 amino acids: CASSQEGTAGYNEQFF. As DNA, the CDR3 is TGTGCCAGCAGCCAAGAGGGGACAGCAGGTTACAATGAGCAGTTCTTC.